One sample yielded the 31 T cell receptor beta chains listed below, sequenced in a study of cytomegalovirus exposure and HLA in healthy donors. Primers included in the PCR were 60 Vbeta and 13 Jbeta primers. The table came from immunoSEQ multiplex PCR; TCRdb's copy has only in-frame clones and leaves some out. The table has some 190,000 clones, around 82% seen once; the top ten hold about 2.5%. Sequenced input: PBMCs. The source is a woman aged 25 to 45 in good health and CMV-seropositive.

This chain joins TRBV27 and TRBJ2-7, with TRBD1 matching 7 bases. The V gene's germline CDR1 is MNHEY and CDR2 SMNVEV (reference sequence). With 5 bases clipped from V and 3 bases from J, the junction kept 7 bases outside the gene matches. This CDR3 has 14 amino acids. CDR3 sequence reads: CASSPGTANYEQYF. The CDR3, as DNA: TGTGCCAGCAGTCCGGGGACAGCTAACTACGAGCAGTACTTC.

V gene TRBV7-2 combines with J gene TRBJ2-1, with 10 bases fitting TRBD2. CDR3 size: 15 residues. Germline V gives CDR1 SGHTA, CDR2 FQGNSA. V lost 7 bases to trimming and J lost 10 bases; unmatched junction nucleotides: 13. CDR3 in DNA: TGTGCCAGCATTGAGGGGGTAGCGGGGGGCAGGGAGCAGTTCTTC. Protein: CASIEGVAGGREQFF.

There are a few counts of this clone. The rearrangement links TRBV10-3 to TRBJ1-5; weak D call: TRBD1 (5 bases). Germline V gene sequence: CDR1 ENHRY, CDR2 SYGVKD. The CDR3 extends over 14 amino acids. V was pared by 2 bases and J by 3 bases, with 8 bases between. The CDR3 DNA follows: TGTGCCATCAGTGAGGTTGGACACAATCAGCCCCAGCATTTT. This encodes CAISEVGHNQPQHF.

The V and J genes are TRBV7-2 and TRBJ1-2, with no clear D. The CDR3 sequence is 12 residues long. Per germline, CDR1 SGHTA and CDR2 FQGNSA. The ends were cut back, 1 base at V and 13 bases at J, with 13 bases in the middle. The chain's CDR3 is CASSLGQFGGTF. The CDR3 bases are TGTGCCAGCAGCTTAGGCCAGTTTGGCGGCACCTTC. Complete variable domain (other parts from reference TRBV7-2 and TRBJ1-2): GAGVSQSPSNKVTEKGKDVELRCDPISGHTALYWYRQSLGQGLEFLIYFQGNSAPDKSGLPSDRFSAERTGGSVSTLTIQRTQQEDSAVYLCASSLGQFGGTFGSGTRLTVV.

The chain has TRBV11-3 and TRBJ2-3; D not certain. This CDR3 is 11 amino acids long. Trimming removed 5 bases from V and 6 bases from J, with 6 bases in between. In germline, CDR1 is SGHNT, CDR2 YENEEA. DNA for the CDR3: TGTGCCAGCAGCCTCGGGGATACGCAGTATTTT. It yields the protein CASSLGDTQYF.

In nucleotides, the CDR3 is TGTGCCATCAGTGAGACAGGGACAGCCTACGAGCAGTACTTC. This codes for CAISETGTAYEQYF. The chain is built from TRBV10-3 and TRBJ2-7; TRBD1 agrees at 7 bases. CDR3 length: 14 amino acids. Germline loops: CDR1 ENHRY, CDR2 SYGVKD. V shed 2 bases and J 2 bases; nucleotides not matched to a gene: 3.

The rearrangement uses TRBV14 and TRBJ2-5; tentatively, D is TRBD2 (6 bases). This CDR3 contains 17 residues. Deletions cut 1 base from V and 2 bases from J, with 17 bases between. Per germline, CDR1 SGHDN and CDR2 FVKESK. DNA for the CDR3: TGTGCCAGCAGCCAAGGTCGGTTCGGGGGAGGACAAGAGACCCAGTACTTC. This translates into CASSQGRFGGGQETQYF.

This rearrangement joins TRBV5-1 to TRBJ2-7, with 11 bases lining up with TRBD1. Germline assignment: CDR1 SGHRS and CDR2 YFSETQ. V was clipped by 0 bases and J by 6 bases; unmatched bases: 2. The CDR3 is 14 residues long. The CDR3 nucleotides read TGCGCCAGCAGCTTGGCCGGGACAGGGGGCGAGCAGTACTTC. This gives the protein CASSLAGTGGEQYF.

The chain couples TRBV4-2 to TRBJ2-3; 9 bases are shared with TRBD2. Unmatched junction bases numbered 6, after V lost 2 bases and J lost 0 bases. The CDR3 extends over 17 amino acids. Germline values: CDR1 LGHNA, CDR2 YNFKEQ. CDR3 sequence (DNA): TGTGCCAGCAGCCAACAGAGCGGGGGGACTAGCACAGATACGCAGTATTTT. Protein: CASSQQSGGTSTDTQYF.

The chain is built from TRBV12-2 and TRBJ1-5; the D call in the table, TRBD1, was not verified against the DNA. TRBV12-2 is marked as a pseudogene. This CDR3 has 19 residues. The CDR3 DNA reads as TGTGCAAGTCGCTTAGCGCCAGAAGGGGCTGTCGATAGCAATCAGCCCCAGCATTTT. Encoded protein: CASRLAPEGAVDSNQPQHF.

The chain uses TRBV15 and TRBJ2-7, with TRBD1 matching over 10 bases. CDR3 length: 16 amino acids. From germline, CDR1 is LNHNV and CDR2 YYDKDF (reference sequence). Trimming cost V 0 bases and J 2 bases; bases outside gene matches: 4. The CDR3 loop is CATSRDRDRGPYEQYF. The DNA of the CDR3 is TGTGCCACCAGCAGAGACCGGGACAGGGGACCCTACGAGCAGTACTTC.

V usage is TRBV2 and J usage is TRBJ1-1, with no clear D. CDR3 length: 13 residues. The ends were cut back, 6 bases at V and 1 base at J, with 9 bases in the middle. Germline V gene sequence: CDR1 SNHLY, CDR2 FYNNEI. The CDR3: CASRETRNTEAFF. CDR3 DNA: TGTGCCAGCAGAGAGACAAGGAACACTGAAGCTTTCTTT.

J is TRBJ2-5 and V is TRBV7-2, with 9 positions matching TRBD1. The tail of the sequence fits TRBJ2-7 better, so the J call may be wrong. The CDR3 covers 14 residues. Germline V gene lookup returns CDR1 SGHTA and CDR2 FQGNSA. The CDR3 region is CASSSGTGINEQYF. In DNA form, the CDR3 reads TGTGCCAGCAGCTCCGGGACAGGGATCAACGAGCAGTACTTC.

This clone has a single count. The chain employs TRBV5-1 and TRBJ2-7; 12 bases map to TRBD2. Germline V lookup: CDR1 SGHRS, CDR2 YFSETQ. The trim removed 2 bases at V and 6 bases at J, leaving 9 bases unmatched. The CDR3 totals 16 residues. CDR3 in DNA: TGCGCCAGCAGCTTTAGCCTAGCGGGGGGGCCGGGCGAGCAGTACTTC. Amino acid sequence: CASSFSLAGGPGEQYF.

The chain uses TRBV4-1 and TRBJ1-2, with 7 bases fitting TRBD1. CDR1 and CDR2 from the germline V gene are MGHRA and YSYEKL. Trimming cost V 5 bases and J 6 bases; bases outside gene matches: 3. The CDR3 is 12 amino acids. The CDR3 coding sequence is TGCGCCAGCAGCGACAGGGAGGATGGCTACACCTTC. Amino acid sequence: CASSDREDGYTF.

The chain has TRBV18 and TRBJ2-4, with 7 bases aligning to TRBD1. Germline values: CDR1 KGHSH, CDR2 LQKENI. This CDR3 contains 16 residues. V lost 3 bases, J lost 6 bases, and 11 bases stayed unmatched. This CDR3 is CASSPPGTEGGNIQYF. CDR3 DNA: TGTGCCAGCTCACCGCCCGGGACAGAAGGTGGAAACATTCAGTACTTC.

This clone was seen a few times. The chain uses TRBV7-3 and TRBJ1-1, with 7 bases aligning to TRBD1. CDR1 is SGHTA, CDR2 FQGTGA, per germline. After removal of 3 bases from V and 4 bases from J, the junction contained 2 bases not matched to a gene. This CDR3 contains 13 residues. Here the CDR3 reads CASSLRQGTEAFF. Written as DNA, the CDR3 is TGTGCCAGCAGCTTGCGACAGGGCACTGAAGCTTTCTTT.

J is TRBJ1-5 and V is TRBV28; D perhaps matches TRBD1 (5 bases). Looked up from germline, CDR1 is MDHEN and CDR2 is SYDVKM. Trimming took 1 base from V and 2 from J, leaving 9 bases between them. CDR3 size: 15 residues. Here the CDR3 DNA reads TGTGCCAGCAGTTTATACTCACAGGGCAATCAGCCCCAGCATTTT. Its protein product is CASSLYSQGNQPQHF.

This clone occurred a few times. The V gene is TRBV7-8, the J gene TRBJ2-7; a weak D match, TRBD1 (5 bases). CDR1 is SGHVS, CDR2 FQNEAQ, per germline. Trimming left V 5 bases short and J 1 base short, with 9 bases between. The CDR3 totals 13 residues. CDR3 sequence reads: CASSEDISYEQYF. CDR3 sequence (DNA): TGTGCCAGCAGCGAGGACATTTCCTACGAGCAGTACTTC. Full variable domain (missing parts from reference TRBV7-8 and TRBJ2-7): GAGVSQSPRYKVAKRGQDVALRCDPISGHVSLFWYQQALGQGPEFLTYFQNEAQLDKSGLPSDRFFAERPEGSVSTLKIQRTQQEDSAVYLCASSEDISYEQYFGPGTRLTVT.

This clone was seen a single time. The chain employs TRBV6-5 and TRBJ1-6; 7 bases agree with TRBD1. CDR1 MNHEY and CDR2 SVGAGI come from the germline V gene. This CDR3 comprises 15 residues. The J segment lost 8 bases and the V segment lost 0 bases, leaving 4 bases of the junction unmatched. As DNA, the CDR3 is TGTGCCAGCAGTTACTCGACAGGGCGGGATTCACCCCTCCACTTT. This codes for CASSYSTGRDSPLHF.

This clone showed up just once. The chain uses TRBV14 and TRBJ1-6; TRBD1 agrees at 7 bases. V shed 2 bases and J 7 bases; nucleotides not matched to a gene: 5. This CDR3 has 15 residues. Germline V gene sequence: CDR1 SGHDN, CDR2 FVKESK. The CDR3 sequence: CASSQQQGNNSPLHF. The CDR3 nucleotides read TGTGCCAGCAGCCAACAACAGGGGAACAATTCACCCCTCCACTTT.

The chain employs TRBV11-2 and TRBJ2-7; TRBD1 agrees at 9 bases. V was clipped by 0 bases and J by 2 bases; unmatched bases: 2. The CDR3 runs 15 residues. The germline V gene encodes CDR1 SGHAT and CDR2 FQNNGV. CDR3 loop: CASSLEGQGPYEQYF. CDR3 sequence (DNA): TGTGCCAGCAGCTTAGAGGGACAGGGTCCCTACGAGCAGTACTTC.

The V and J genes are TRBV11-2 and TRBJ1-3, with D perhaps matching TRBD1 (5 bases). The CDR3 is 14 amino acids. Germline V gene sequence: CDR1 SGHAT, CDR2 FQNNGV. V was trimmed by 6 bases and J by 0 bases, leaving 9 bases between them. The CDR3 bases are TGTGCCAGCAGTCCCAGGGCCTCTGGAAACACCATATATTTT. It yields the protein CASSPRASGNTIYF.

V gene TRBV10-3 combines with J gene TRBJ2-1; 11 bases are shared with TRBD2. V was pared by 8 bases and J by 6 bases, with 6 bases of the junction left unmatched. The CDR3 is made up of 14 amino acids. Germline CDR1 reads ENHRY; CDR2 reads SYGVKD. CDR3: CAIGRLAGSNEQFF. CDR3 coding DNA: TGTGCCATCGGGAGACTAGCGGGAAGCAATGAGCAGTTCTTC.

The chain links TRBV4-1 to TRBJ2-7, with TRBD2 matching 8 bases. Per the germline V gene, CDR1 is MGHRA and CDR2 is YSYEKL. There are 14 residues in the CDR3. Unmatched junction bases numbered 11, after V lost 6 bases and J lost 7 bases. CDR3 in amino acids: CASSPGGVVREQYF. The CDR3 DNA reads TGCGCCAGCAGTCCCGGGGGGGTAGTAAGAGAGCAGTACTTC.

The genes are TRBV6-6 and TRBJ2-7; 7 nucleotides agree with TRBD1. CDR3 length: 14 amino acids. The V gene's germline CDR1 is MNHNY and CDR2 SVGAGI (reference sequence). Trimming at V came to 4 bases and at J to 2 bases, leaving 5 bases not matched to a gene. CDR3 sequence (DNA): TGTGCCAGCAGTTTCGGGACAGTAGCCTACGAGCAGTACTTC. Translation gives CASSFGTVAYEQYF.

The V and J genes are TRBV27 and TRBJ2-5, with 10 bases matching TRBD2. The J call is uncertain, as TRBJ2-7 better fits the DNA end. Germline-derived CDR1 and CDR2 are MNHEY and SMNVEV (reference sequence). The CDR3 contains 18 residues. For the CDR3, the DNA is TGTGCCAGCAGTTCGCGGACTAGCGGATTGCCGAACTTTCGCGAGCAGTACTTC. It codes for CASSSRTSGLPNFREQYF.

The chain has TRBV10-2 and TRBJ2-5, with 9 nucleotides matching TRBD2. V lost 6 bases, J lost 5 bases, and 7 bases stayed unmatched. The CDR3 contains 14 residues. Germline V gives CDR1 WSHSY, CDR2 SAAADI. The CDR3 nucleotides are TGCGCCAGCAGAGGCGGGACTAGCTTTGAGACCCAGTACTTC. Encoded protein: CASRGGTSFETQYF.

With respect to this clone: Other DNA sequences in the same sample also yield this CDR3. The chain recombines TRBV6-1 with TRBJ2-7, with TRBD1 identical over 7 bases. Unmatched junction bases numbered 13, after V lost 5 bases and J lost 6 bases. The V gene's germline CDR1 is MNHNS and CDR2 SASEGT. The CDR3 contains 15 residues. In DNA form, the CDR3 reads TGTGCCAGCAGTTTCGGACAGGCCCTCTCGAGCGAGCAGTACTTC. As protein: CASSFGQALSSEQYF.

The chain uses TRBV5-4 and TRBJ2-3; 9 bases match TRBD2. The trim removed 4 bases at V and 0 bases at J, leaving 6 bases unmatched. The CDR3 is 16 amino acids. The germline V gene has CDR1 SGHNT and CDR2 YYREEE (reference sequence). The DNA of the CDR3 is TGTGCCAGCAGCGTAGGACTAGCGCCTAGCACAGATACGCAGTATTTT. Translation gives CASSVGLAPSTDTQYF.

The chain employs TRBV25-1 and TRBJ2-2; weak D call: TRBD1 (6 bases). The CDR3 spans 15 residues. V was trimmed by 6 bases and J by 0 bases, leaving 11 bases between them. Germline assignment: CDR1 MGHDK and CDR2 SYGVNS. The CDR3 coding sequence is TGTGCCAGCAGCCGGGACAACTCGAACACCGGGGAGCTGTTTTTT. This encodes CASSRDNSNTGELFF.